The clone carrying this T cell receptor beta chain was seen more than once but under ten times. As yet, its antigen is unknown. Amplified regions were TCR beta CDR3 sequences from RNA transcripts. With the HTBI primer set, the TCR CDR3 went through a first round of RT-PCR. One entry per CDR3 protein results from TCRdb running MiXCR on the multiplex PCR reads. The sample records about 690,000 distinct CDR3 sequences, roughly 17% being singletons. The sample originates from a study of T cells in Graves' hyperthyroidism and ophthalmopathy. Study conclusions and caveats: Most thyroid clonotypes that were expanded above 0.001 also turned up in blood. Through a model of 13 V-J features, ophthalmopathy was separated from stable hyperthyroidism. Model predictions of ophthalmopathy came a median about 6.3 months before onset.

The CDR3 runs 13 residues. Germline values: CDR1 LGHDT, CDR2 YNNKEL (reference sequence). V trimming: 0 bases; J trimming: 15 bases; junction bases outside the gene matches: 5. Thyroid ultrasound and orbital computed tomography, with clinical symptoms and serum thyroxine and TRAb, informed diagnoses. Material: blood. The sequence was obtained from a man aged 50-59 years with Graves' hyperthyroidism. This rearrangement joins TRBV3-1 to TRBJ2-1, with 10 bases matching TRBD2. CDR3: CASSQEEREGPFF. In DNA, the CDR3 is TGTGCCAGCAGCCAAGAGGAGCGGGAGGGCCCGTTCTTC.